The next 9 T cell receptor beta chains were all read from a single sample in a study of blood T cell repertoires in COVID-19. The assay was immunoSEQ multiplex PCR, and TCRdb's table has in-frame clones only and misses some. The sample holds around 190,000 clones, 86% seen once. The sample comprised PBMCs or T cells enriched from blood (not recorded which). The receptors here all came from a man aged 40-49 years with acute COVID-19.

This chain joins TRBV4-1 and TRBJ2-3; possibly TRBD2 for D (6 bases). The germline V gene encodes CDR1 MGHRA and CDR2 YSYEKL. The length of the CDR3 is 17 residues. The ends were cut back, 4 bases at V and 2 bases at J, with 19 bases in the middle. The CDR3 coding sequence is TGCGCCAGCAGCCGCGCTCCGGGACTCGATCTCACAGATACGCAGTATTTT. As protein: CASSRAPGLDLTDTQYF.

Only a few counts were recorded for this clone. The V call is TRBV10-3, the J call TRBJ1-2; 11 nucleotides line up with TRBD1. The J segment lost 4 bases and the V segment lost 2 bases, leaving 6 bases of the junction unmatched. Germline assignment: CDR1 ENHRY and CDR2 SYGVKD. The CDR3 runs to 16 residues. CDR3 sequence: CAISERGGTGGYGYTF. CDR3 nucleotides: TGTGCCATCAGTGAGAGAGGGGGGACAGGGGGCTATGGCTACACCTTC.

J is TRBJ2-1 and V is TRBV7-9; 11 bases fit TRBD2. Germline V gene lookup returns CDR1 SEHNR and CDR2 FQNEAQ (reference sequence). V lost 5 bases to trimming and J lost 3 bases; unmatched junction nucleotides: 6. The CDR3 extends over 16 amino acids. CDR3 residues: CASSLRTSGLYNEQFF. The CDR3 nucleotides are TGTGCCAGCAGCCTCCGGACTAGCGGGCTCTACAATGAGCAGTTCTTC.

The gene calls are TRBV13 and TRBJ1-5; D possibly corresponds to TRBD1 (5 bases). Germline CDR1 reads PRHDT; CDR2 reads FYEKMQ (reference sequence). Trimming left V 5 bases short and J 3 bases short, with 11 bases between. This CDR3 spans 14 amino acids. CDR3 loop: CASSRSGNNQPQHF. DNA of the CDR3: TGTGCCAGCAGCCGCTCAGGGAACAATCAGCCCCAGCATTTT. Based on the CDR3 plus reference TRBV13 and TRBJ1-5, the full variable domain is AAGVIQSPRHLIKEKRETATLKCYPIPRHDTVYWYQQGPGQDPQFLISFYEKMQSDKGSIPDRFSAQQFSDYHSELNMSSLELGDSALYFCASSRSGNNQPQHFGDGTRLSIL.

The chain has TRBV24-1 and TRBJ1-2; a weak D match, TRBD1 (6 bases). The V end lost 3 bases, the J end lost 1 base, and 8 bases lay between the germline ends. Germline V CDR1 and CDR2: KGHDR, SFDVKD. The CDR3 is 14 residues long. CDR3 bases: TGTGCCACCAGTGATGGGACAAATAACTATGGCTACACCTTC. Its protein product is CATSDGTNNYGYTF.

The table lists this clone with a few counts. The rearrangement joins TRBV4-2 to TRBJ1-6, with D perhaps matching TRBD1 (5 bases). Germline CDR1 is LGHNA and CDR2 is YNFKEQ. V was pared by 1 base and J by 5 bases, with 12 bases between. The CDR3 has 16 amino acids. CDR3: CASSQGGGDDNSPLHF. CDR3 bases: TGTGCCAGCAGCCAAGGGGGAGGGGATGATAATTCACCCCTCCACTTT.

This clone was picked up a small number of times. The gene calls are TRBV30 and TRBJ1-6; TRBD1 is a possible D gene (6 bases). Per germline, CDR1 GTSNPN and CDR2 SVGIG (reference sequence). Trimming took off 0 bases at V and 11 bases at J, with 14 bases between the two ends. The CDR3 contains 14 residues. CDR3 sequence reads: CAWSVGQSEAPLHF. CDR3 coding DNA: TGTGCCTGGAGTGTAGGACAGAGCGAAGCACCCCTCCACTTT.

The chain carries TRBV3-1 (or the pseudogene TRBV3-2) and TRBJ2-7; TRBD2 is a possible D gene (6 bases). CDR3 length equals 14 residues. The germline CDR1 and CDR2 sequences are LGHDT and YNNKEL (reference sequence). Trimming removed 4 bases from V and 2 bases from J, with 12 bases in between. For the CDR3, the DNA is TGTGCCAGCAGCCGGGACTGGCAAACCTACGAGCAGTACTTC. The encoded protein is CASSRDWQTYEQYF.

This clone has a single count. V gene TRBV18 combines with J gene TRBJ1-5, with TRBD1 as a possible D gene (5 bases). The germline V and J ends were trimmed by 3 bases and 2 bases, with 14 bases remaining between them. This CDR3 is built from 16 residues. The germline CDR1 and CDR2 sequences are KGHSH and LQKENI. As DNA, the CDR3 is TGTGCCAGCTCACCCGCGGAAGGGGTAGGCAATCAGCCCCAGCATTTT. As protein: CASSPAEGVGNQPQHF. The full variable domain, in which reference TRBV18 and TRBJ1-5 provide the parts outside the CDR3, is NAGVMQNPRHLVRRRGQEARLRCSPMKGHSHVYWYRQLPEEGLKFMVYLQKENIIDESGMPKERFSAEFPKEGPSILRIQQVVRGDSAAYFCASSPAEGVGNQPQHFGDGTRLSIL.